This is a list of T cell receptor beta chains from one sample in a study of blood T cell repertoires in COVID-19. Clones were sequenced by immunoSEQ multiplex PCR, and TCRdb holds only the in-frame ones, with some missing. The table has about 160,000 clones, under 95% seen once. The material sequenced was peripheral blood. The receptors stem from a man between 18 and 35 years old with acute or convalescent COVID-19. The CDR3 runs from the conserved cysteine through the conserved F or W. A D gene is named only where the DNA matches it firmly. The size field is filled for only some rows; it gives once, few, many or a size class.

clone_size j_call d_call v_call cdr3_nt cdr3_aa
- TRBJ2-7 TRBD1 TRBV9 TGTGCCAGCAGCCTGGCCGGGACAGGCACCTACGAGCAGTACTTC CASSLAGTGTYEQYF
- TRBJ1-1 - TRBV18 TGTGCCAGCTCACTTCGACAGCCAATGGAAGCTTTCTTT CASSLRQPMEAFF
- TRBJ2-3 - TRBV19 TGTGCCAGTAGTACCCCTGGAGGACCGCGGACAGATACGCAGTATTTT CASSTPGGPRTDTQYF
- TRBJ1-5 TRBD1 TRBV30 TGTGCCTGGAGTTCAGACAGGGGGAGCAATCAGCCCCAGCATTTT CAWSSDRGSNQPQHF
- TRBJ2-7 - TRBV3-1/TRBV3-2 TGTGCCAGCAGCCTATCGCGGCAAGCCCACGAGCAGTACTTC CASSLSRQAHEQYF
- TRBJ1-5 - TRBV24-1 TGTGCCACCAGTGATTCCCAGGGGAATCAGCCCCAGCATTTT CATSDSQGNQPQHF
- TRBJ2-7 TRBD2 TRBV14 TGTGCCAGCAGCCATCCCGGGACTAGCGGGAGTTACCATCGGGACGAGCAGTACTTC CASSHPGTSGSYHRDEQYF
- TRBJ1-1 - TRBV19 TGTGCCAGTAGTAACGAGGATTTATGGGTGGACACTGAAGCTTTCTTT CASSNEDLWVDTEAFF
- TRBJ1-3 - TRBV9 TGTGCCAGCAGCTCAATGAGGCAAACTGGAAACACCATATATTTT CASSSMRQTGNTIYF
- TRBJ1-3 TRBD1 TRBV5-4 TGTGCCAGCAGCCTCGTACCCGACAGGGTGGCTGGAAACACCATATATTTT CASSLVPDRVAGNTIYF
- TRBJ2-7 - TRBV5-4 TGTGCCAGCAGCTTGTTCGGGACACCCTTCCTCGAGCAGTACTTC CASSLFGTPFLEQYF
- TRBJ2-1 TRBD2 TRBV9 TGTGCCAGCAGCGACCCACTAGCGGGGGACTACAATGAGCAGTTCTTC CASSDPLAGDYNEQFF
- TRBJ2-2 TRBD1 TRBV7-8 TGTGCCAGCAGAAAGAGGGACAGGGGGCTTGAAACCGGGGAGCTGTTTTTT CASRKRDRGLETGELFF
once TRBJ2-2 TRBD1 TRBV5-1 TGCGCCAGCAGCCCCAGGGGGCTGGACACCGGGGAGCTGTTTTTT CASSPRGLDTGELFF
- TRBJ1-1 TRBD1 TRBV3-1/TRBV3-2 TGTGCCAGCAGCCCCCCCACAGGGGGCGCGAGAACTGAAGCTTTCTTT CASSPPTGGARTEAFF
- TRBJ2-3 - TRBV9 TGTGCCAGCAGCGTAGTTAAGGGAGTCACAGATACGCAGTATTTT CASSVVKGVTDTQYF
- TRBJ1-6 TRBD1 TRBV5-1 TGCGCCAGCAGCCCCTGGACAGGGGGCTTAAATTCACCCCTCCACTTT CASSPWTGGLNSPLHF
- TRBJ1-1 - TRBV14 TGTGCCAGCAGCCAAGATACAGGGATGAACACTGAAGCTTTCTTT CASSQDTGMNTEAFF
- TRBJ1-5 TRBD1 TRBV25-1 TGTGCCAGCAGTGGACAGGGTCCCAATCAGCCCCAGCATTTT CASSGQGPNQPQHF
- TRBJ2-2 TRBD1 TRBV9 TGTGCCAGCGAGGACAGGGCGAACACCGGGGAGCTGTTTTTT CASEDRANTGELFF
- TRBJ2-3 TRBD2 TRBV7-2 TGTGCCATCCCTACGGGACTAGCGGGGGATACGCAGTATTTT CAIPTGLAGDTQYF
- TRBJ1-2 TRBD1 TRBV25-1 TGTGCCAGCAGTGAGACGGGACAGTACTATGGCTACACCTTC CASSETGQYYGYTF
- TRBJ2-1 - TRBV7-9 TGTGCCAGCAGCACACAGACCCTACACCCGGCGCCTGAGCAGTTCTTC CASSTQTLHPAPEQFF
- TRBJ1-5 TRBD1 TRBV5-3 TGTGCCAGAAGCCTCGGACAGGGGGCGCGTAGCAATCAGCCCCAGCATTTT CARSLGQGARSNQPQHF
- TRBJ2-3 - TRBV4-1 TGCGCCAGCAGCCAAGTACGCTCGGGCACAGATACGCAGTATTTT CASSQVRSGTDTQYF
once TRBJ1-1 TRBD1 TRBV7-2 TGTGCCAGCAGCCCTTTTCGACAGGGATGGGACACTGAAGCTTTCTTT CASSPFRQGWDTEAFF
- TRBJ2-3 - TRBV5-4 TGTGCCAGCAGCTTGGGACAGGCCAGCACAGATACGCAGTATTTT CASSLGQASTDTQYF
few TRBJ1-1 - TRBV15 TGTGCCACCAGCAGAGCGACGGATCCTACAGGTTTGAACACTGAAGCTTTCTTT CATSRATDPTGLNTEAFF
once TRBJ1-1 - TRBV5-5 TGTGCCAGCAGCTTATACAGGGCGGAGAACACTGAAGCTTTCTTT CASSLYRAENTEAFF
- TRBJ2-2 - TRBV5-1 TGCGCCAGCAGCTTCTGGGGCGCGAACACCGGGGAGCTGTTTTTT CASSFWGANTGELFF
- TRBJ2-7 - TRBV7-9 TGTGCCAGCAGCTATAGTTTGGGGGCAGCCGCCTACGAGCAGTACTTC CASSYSLGAAAYEQYF
- TRBJ1-2 - TRBV14 TGTGCCAGCAGCCAATTAGGGGCAGTAAGCCGTCCGGGCTATGGCTACACCTTC CASSQLGAVSRPGYGYTF
- TRBJ2-7 - TRBV4-1 TGCGCCAGGACCTTTAGGGGATCGAATTCCTACGAGCAGTACTTC CARTFRGSNSYEQYF
- TRBJ2-2 TRBD2 TRBV24-1 TGTGCCACCAGTGACCCTAGCGGGGGGATCGGGGAGCCCGGGGAGCTGTTTTTT CATSDPSGGIGEPGELFF
- TRBJ2-7 TRBD2 TRBV13 TGTGCCAGCCGACTAGCGGGAGCCTACGAGCAGTACTTC CASRLAGAYEQYF
once TRBJ1-1 - TRBV7-9 TGTGCCAGCAGCTTGGAGGACAACACTGAAGCTTTCTTT CASSLEDNTEAFF
- TRBJ1-2 TRBD1 TRBV7-2 TGTGCCAGCAGCTTCGGACAGGGGAGGGGTGGCTACACCTTC CASSFGQGRGGYTF
- TRBJ2-1 - TRBV21-1 TGTGCCAGCAGCAAAGGGTCCTCCCGGTGTGAGCAGTTCTTC CASSKGSSRCEQFF
- TRBJ2-1 - TRBV5-8 TGTGCCAGCAGCTTGGGCAGGGTGGTATCGGATGAGCAGTTCTTC CASSLGRVVSDEQFF
once TRBJ2-3 TRBD2 TRBV5-1 TGCGCCAGCAGATTTAGCGGGAGCGGGACAGATACGCAGTATTTT CASRFSGSGTDTQYF
- TRBJ1-1 TRBD1 TRBV30 TGTGCCTGGACCAGGGGGTCTATGACTGAAGCTTTCTTT CAWTRGSMTEAFF
- TRBJ2-3 TRBD2 TRBV2 TGTGCCAGCAGGGGGGGAGGGGGCACAGATACGCAGTATTTT CASRGGGGTDTQYF
- TRBJ1-1 TRBD1 TRBV18 TGTGCCAGCTCACTATCCGGGACAGAGAACACTGAAGCTTTCTTT CASSLSGTENTEAFF
- TRBJ1-1 - TRBV11-2 TGTGCCAGCAGCTACACAGGGTCCGCGACAGCTTTCTTT CASSYTGSATAFF
- TRBJ2-1 - TRBV15 TGTGCCACCAGCAGGGAACCTCCGACCAGCGATGAGCAGTTCTTC CATSREPPTSDEQFF
once TRBJ1-1 - TRBV5-8 TGTGCCAGCAGCACCAGGGTTGGGGCTTTCTTT CASSTRVGAFF
- TRBJ1-2 - TRBV4-1 TGCGCCAGCAGCCAAGGCCGACAGATTTATGGCTACACCTTC CASSQGRQIYGYTF
- TRBJ2-5 - TRBV20-1 TGCAGTGCTAGCGGGGGACAGACCCAGTACTTC CSASGGQTQYF
- TRBJ1-4 - TRBV14 TGTGCCAGCAGCCAAGTCGAGAGGCGCGGACTGTTTTTT CASSQVERRGLFF